A single sample gave rise to the 16 T cell receptor beta chains below, sequenced in a study of metastatic and nonmetastatic thyroid tumors. Before thyroid surgery, none of the patients had received any treatment. TCRdb recomputed clones from the PCR reads via MiXCR. The table records roughly 98,000 clones, about 15% of them present only once. What was sequenced was blood. These TCRs come from a female donor with papillary thyroid cancer or a benign thyroid nodule (not recorded which). Some clones in this sample may be carry-over from other donors' samples.

This clone was detected ten times or more. V is TRBV7-2 and J is TRBJ2-2; unclear D gene. The CDR3 contains 14 residues. V was pared by 5 bases and J by 3 bases, with 10 bases between. Germline loops: CDR1 SGHTA, CDR2 FQGNSA. Written as DNA, the CDR3 is TGTGCCAGCAGCCGTGCTGCGGACACCGGGGAGCTGTTTTTT. This sequence encodes CASSRAADTGELFF.

This clone was recorded many times. The rearrangement joins TRBV7-6 to TRBJ2-7; 12 bases line up with TRBD2. The CDR3 totals 15 residues. Germline V CDR1 and CDR2: SGHVS, FNYEAQ. The V segment lost 4 bases and the J segment 3 bases; nucleotides outside the gene matches: 4. The CDR3 region has the DNA TGTGCCAGCAGCTCGACTAGCGGGGGTCACTACGAGCAGTACTTC. It translates to CASSSTSGGHYEQYF.

A word on this clone: This may come from a read error, since a much larger clone is one base off. This chain connects TRBV5-6 to TRBJ2-2, with D uncertain. This CDR3 has 11 amino acids. V shed 1 base and J shed 10 bases, with 5 bases lying between them. In germline, CDR1 is SGHDT, CDR2 YYEEEE. The CDR3: CASSLLVELFF. CDR3 nucleotides: TGTGCCAGCAGCTTGCTGGTGGAGCTGTTTTTT.

The chain has TRBV6-1 and TRBJ2-4; D remains unclear. CDR1 is MNHNS, CDR2 SASEGT, per germline. The CDR3 is 16 amino acids. Trimming stripped 7 bases from V and 5 bases from J, with 21 bases between. CDR3 coding DNA: TGTGCCAGCATCGACTTTTGGTGGGTTGAACAAAACATTCAGTACTTC. Translated, it gives CASIDFWWVEQNIQYF.

Details on this clone: Possible read error: a much larger clone is one base away. The chain is built from TRBV24-1 and TRBJ2-5, with D possibly matching TRBD1 (5 bases). V lost 3 bases to trimming and J lost 1 base, with 8 bases between them. This CDR3 is 14 amino acids long. The V gene's germline CDR1 is KGHDR and CDR2 SFDVKD. Here the CDR3 DNA reads TGTGCCACCAGTGATCCGGACATCCAAGAGACCCAGTACTTC. Encoded protein: CATSDPDIQETQYF.

This clone occurred a few times. The missing conserved phenylalanine or tryptophan at the end of this CDR3 makes a read error likely. The chain combines TRBV6-2 or TRBV6-3 with TRBJ2-7; D call uncertain. Trimming left V 6 bases short and J 9 bases short, with 12 bases between. The CDR3 is 11 residues long. CDR1 and CDR2 (germline): MNHEY, SVGEGT. The CDR3 region is CASSPPAVQYL. The CDR3 DNA reads as TGTGCCAGCAGCCCACCGGCGGTGCAGTACCTC.

This clone was observed at least ten times. A much larger clone lies one base from this, so it may be a read error. The genes are TRBV28 and TRBJ1-5; 8 positions match TRBD1. Germline V CDR1 and CDR2: MDHEN, SYDVKM. The V and J ends lost 10 bases and 6 bases, in that order; junction bases with no gene match: 5. This CDR3 spans 12 amino acids. The CDR3 nucleotides read TGTGCCATCATACAGGGGGGTCAGCCCCAGCATTTT. Its translation is CAIIQGGQPQHF.

The chain couples TRBV11-1 to TRBJ2-2; a weak D match, TRBD1 (6 bases). The V end lost 5 bases, the J end lost 2 bases, and 9 bases lay between the germline ends. Germline CDR1 reads SGHAT; CDR2 reads FQDESV (reference sequence). CDR3 length: 14 residues. This chain's CDR3 is CASSQDRNTGELFF. Here the CDR3 DNA reads TGTGCCAGCAGCCAGGACAGAAACACCGGGGAGCTGTTTTTT.

In this sample, this clone turned up many times. The chain links TRBV12-3 or TRBV12-4 to TRBJ1-4; maybe TRBD1 (5 bases). V lost 5 bases and J 4 bases, leaving 11 bases between the germline ends. The CDR3 contains 14 residues. The CDR3 coding sequence is TGTGCCAGCAGTCCAACGGGGGTTAATGAAAAACTGTTTTTT. Protein: CASSPTGVNEKLFF.

This clone was seen many times. The CDR3 DNA reads TGTGCCAGCAGGGGGACAGGGGCGCACTCTGGGGCCAACGTCCTGACTTTC. Its protein is CASRGTGAHSGANVLTF. The chain employs TRBV27 and TRBJ2-6; TRBD1 aligns across 10 bases. Unmatched junction bases numbered 5, after V lost 6 bases and J lost 0 bases. CDR1 MNHEY and CDR2 SMNVEV come from the germline V gene (reference sequence). The CDR3 is made up of 17 amino acids.

CDR3 in amino acids: CSCRTRDILGETQYF. CDR3 DNA sequence: TGCAGCTGTCGCACGAGGGACATCCTTGGGGAGACCCAGTACTTC. The chain couples TRBV20-1 to TRBJ2-5; TRBD1 is a possible D gene (6 bases). This CDR3 region has 15 residues. Germline V gives CDR1 DFQATT, CDR2 SNEGSKA (reference sequence).

As regards this clone: A much larger clone differs from this one at a single base, so this may be a read error. Other DNA sequences of this sample code for an identical CDR3. This sequence joins TRBV19 and TRBJ2-2, with D tentatively TRBD2 (5 bases). There are 14 residues in the CDR3. Germline CDR1 reads LNHDA; CDR2 reads SQIVND (reference sequence). This CDR3 is CASRVGANTGELFF. The CDR3 bases are TGTGCCAGTAGGGTAGGAGCTAACACCGGGGAGTTGTTTTTT.

The chain is built from TRBV20-1 and TRBJ2-5; TRBD1 agrees at 7 bases. This CDR3 spans 12 amino acids. The V gene's germline CDR1 is DFQATT and CDR2 SNEGSKA (reference sequence). The J segment lost 7 bases and the V segment lost 6 bases, leaving 8 bases of the junction unmatched. In DNA form, the CDR3 reads TGCAGTGCGCGGATCCCAGGGGGGACCCAGTACTTC. Translation: CSARIPGGTQYF.

This clone appeared many times. In DNA, the CDR3 is TGTGCCAGCAGCCTCTCTCCAGGGCCCTACGAGCAGTACTTC. Its translation is CASSLSPGPYEQYF. The rearrangement links TRBV28 to TRBJ2-7; tentatively, D is TRBD1 (5 bases). CDR1 is MDHEN, CDR2 SYDVKM, per germline. The germline V and J ends were trimmed by 6 bases and 2 bases, with 14 bases remaining between them. This CDR3 contains 14 residues.

Points on this clone: Mismatch with germline at one junction end may stem from a read error. V and J are TRBV5-4 and TRBJ2-4; 11 bases are shared with TRBD1. The germline gives CDR1 SGHNT, CDR2 YYREEE (reference sequence). This CDR3 has 16 amino acids. The CDR3 here is CASILRDRGYKNIQYF. DNA of the CDR3: TGTGCCAGCATCTTGAGGGACAGGGGGTACAAAAACATTCAGTACTTC.

This clone was recorded many times. V gene TRBV20-1 combines with J gene TRBJ2-2; 9 bases match TRBD2. The germline V gene has CDR1 DFQATT and CDR2 SNEGSKA (reference sequence). The CDR3 is 15 residues long. The V segment lost 3 bases and the J segment 1 base; nucleotides outside the gene matches: 3. This CDR3 reads CSASRLAENTGELFF. Here the CDR3 DNA reads TGCAGTGCTAGTAGACTAGCGGAGAACACCGGGGAGCTGTTTTTT.